This T cell receptor (beta chain) was sequenced during a study of blood T cell repertoires in COVID-19. Profiling relied on immunoSEQ multiplex PCR, and the TCRdb table lists in-frame clones only, not all of them. This sample has roughly 260,000 clones; approximately 86% occur once, and the top ten carry about 3.4%. Germline V gene lookup returns CDR1 MNHEY and CDR2 SVGEGT. Trimming shortened V by 0 bases and J by 2 bases, and 5 bases separated the two germline ends. The CDR3 consists of 14 residues. The TCR was taken from a young woman with acute or convalescent COVID-19. J is TRBJ1-3 and V is TRBV6-2 or TRBV6-3; no firm D call. Sequences were obtained from peripheral blood. CDR3 amino acids: CASSYSRAGNTIYF. The CDR3, as DNA: TGTGCCAGCAGTTACTCCCGGGCTGGAAACACCATATATTTT.